This T cell receptor beta chain was retrieved from a study of T cell responses to AZD1222 COVID-19 vaccine. Findings and limits, study-wide: Recipients of AZD1222 seropositive at baseline numbered only 6 or 7.

Second-dose groups at about 4 or about 12 weeks were pooled. The CDR3 covers 15 residues. V lost 7 bases and J lost 4, with 19 bases in between. From germline, CDR1 is MNHEY and CDR2 SMNVEV (reference sequence). About this clone: No antigen is known for it.

The table came from immunoSEQ multiplex PCR; TCRdb's copy has only in-frame clones and leaves some out. The table has some 20,000 clones, 84% seen once. V is TRBV27 and J is TRBJ1-2; D possibly corresponds to TRBD1 (6 bases). The input for sequencing was peripheral blood, taken 28 days after the second AZD1222 dose. The TCR was taken from an adult who received the AZD1222 COVID-19 vaccine. This CDR3 reads CASKFAEGTTYGYTF. CDR3 DNA sequence: TGTGCCAGCAAGTTCGCGGAGGGGACAACCTATGGCTACACCTTC.